The 20 T cell receptor beta chains below were found in one sample sequenced in a study of Ad26.COV2.S vaccination and SARS-CoV-2 variants. The treatment is: over 15 received Ad26.COV2.S at low or high dose, single or two shots; about 5 received placebo; per-sample allocation not given. Specimen acquisition occurred on day 63 following the initial vaccine or placebo injection. The repertoire was sequenced with immunoSEQ multiplex PCR; TCRdb's copy has only in-frame clones and lacks some. The sample holds a few hundred thousand clones, roughly 90% seen once. The material was peripheral blood, obtained in a trial of Ad26.COV2.S vaccine versus placebo. The receptors stem from a person between 18 and 65 years old who received the Ad26.COV2.S COVID-19 vaccine or a placebo.

The sample holds one count of this clone. This chain uses TRBV6-2 or TRBV6-3 with TRBJ2-6; 8 nucleotides match TRBD1. Losses at the gene ends were 5 bases for V and 15 bases for J; bases not matched to a gene: 6. The CDR3 is 12 amino acids. Germline V CDR1 and CDR2: MNHEY, SVGEGT. The CDR3 nucleotides are TGTGCCAGCAGTCTAACAGGGGGTTCCCTGACTTTC. Residues: CASSLTGGSLTF.

The genes are TRBV5-1 and TRBJ2-6; D may be TRBD1 (5 bases). Per germline, CDR1 SGHRS and CDR2 YFSETQ. This CDR3 region has 18 residues. V lost 0 bases and J lost 2, with 15 bases in between. The DNA for the CDR3 is TGCGCCAGCAGCTTGGTGGCAGGGCTCTATACTGGGGCCAACGTCCTGACTTTC. This codes for CASSLVAGLYTGANVLTF.

This chain joins TRBV3-1 (or the pseudogene TRBV3-2) and TRBJ1-1, with D unresolved. V was trimmed by 1 base and J by 1 base, leaving 7 bases between them. Per germline, CDR1 LGHDT and CDR2 YNNKEL (reference sequence). CDR3 size: 14 residues. In DNA, the CDR3 is TGTGCCAGCAGCCAAGGCGTGGGGAACACTGAAGCTTTCTTT. As protein: CASSQGVGNTEAFF.

This sequence joins TRBV19 and TRBJ1-2; TRBD1 agrees at 7 bases. Looked up from germline, CDR1 is LNHDA and CDR2 is SQIVND (reference sequence). After removal of 5 bases from V and 2 bases from J, the junction contained 8 bases not matched to a gene. This CDR3 has 15 amino acids. The CDR3 coding sequence is TGTGCCAGTAGTCCAACACCGACAGGGAACTATGGCTACACCTTC. Amino acid sequence: CASSPTPTGNYGYTF.

V is TRBV9 and J is TRBJ2-7, with TRBD1 matching 7 bases. Germline lookup yields CDR1 SGDLS and CDR2 YYNGEE. J gave up 3 bases and V 0 bases, and 3 bases lay outside the gene matches. CDR3 length: 14 amino acids. This CDR3 is CASSVGDSDYEQYF. The CDR3 DNA follows: TGTGCCAGCAGCGTAGGGGACAGTGACTACGAGCAGTACTTC.

This chain links TRBV6-5 with TRBJ2-7; D is perhaps TRBD2 (5 bases). Trimming took off 4 bases at V and 7 bases at J, with 14 bases between the two ends. Looked up from germline, CDR1 is MNHEY and CDR2 is SVGAGI. The CDR3 contains 13 residues. CDR3 amino acids: CASSLTAGGEQYF. The CDR3 region has the DNA TGTGCCAGCAGTTTAACCGCGGGCGGGGAGCAGTACTTC.

With respect to this clone: A junction boundary mismatches the germline segment, possibly from a read error. V usage is TRBV4-2 and J usage is TRBJ2-3; tentative D call: TRBD2 (5 bases). The CDR3 consists of 14 residues. CDR1 is LGHNA, CDR2 YNFKEQ, per germline. CDR3 residues: CASSQEPSRDTQYF. The CDR3 DNA reads as TGTGCCAGCAGCCAAGAGCCTAGCAGAGATACGCAGTATTTT.

The chain links TRBV7-2 to TRBJ2-7, with 8 positions matching TRBD2. J gave up 0 bases and V 5 bases, and 3 bases lay outside the gene matches. This CDR3 contains 14 residues. Germline assignment: CDR1 SGHTA and CDR2 FQGNSA. The CDR3 loop is CASSRSGVSYEQYF. The DNA for the CDR3 is TGTGCCAGCAGCCGTAGCGGGGTCTCCTACGAGCAGTACTTC.

This clone was observed a single time. The chain employs TRBV6-4 and TRBJ2-3, with D perhaps matching TRBD1 (5 bases). Trimming took off 8 bases at V and 6 bases at J, with 21 bases between the two ends. The CDR3 sequence is 15 residues long. CDR1 is MRHNA and CDR2 is SNTAGT in the germline V gene. The CDR3: CASSPGVSPGDTQYF. CDR3 coding DNA: TGTGCCAGCTCCCCTGGAGTCTCTCCAGGGGATACGCAGTATTTT.

This chain links TRBV29-1 with TRBJ2-3; 11 nucleotides line up with TRBD2. The CDR3 totals 15 residues. CDR1 is SQVTM, CDR2 ANQGSEA, per germline. Germline trimming cut 2 bases from V and 5 bases from J; bases unmatched to any gene: 6. The CDR3 sequence: CSVEKLAGARDTQYF. The CDR3 DNA reads TGCAGCGTTGAAAAACTAGCGGGGGCGAGAGATACGCAGTATTTT.

The V call is TRBV7-9, the J call TRBJ1-4; unclear D gene. The CDR3 is made up of 13 amino acids. V was pared by 2 bases and J by 13 bases, with 14 bases between. The germline gives CDR1 SEHNR, CDR2 FQNEAQ (reference sequence). CDR3: CASSLSSGSGLFF. CDR3 bases: TGTGCCAGCAGCTTATCATCGGGGTCTGGACTGTTTTTT.

The chain recombines TRBV5-5 with TRBJ1-1; D gene unclear. Germline assignment: CDR1 SGHKS and CDR2 YYEKEE (reference sequence). The CDR3 totals 15 residues. V dropped 2 bases and J dropped 2 bases, with 13 bases sitting between them. The CDR3 sequence: CASSFYDKLNTEAFF. The DNA of the CDR3 is TGTGCCAGCAGCTTTTACGACAAACTAAACACTGAAGCTTTCTTT.

This clone came up once. V gene TRBV7-9 combines with J gene TRBJ2-7, with D maybe TRBD1 (7 bases). V was shortened by 5 bases and J by 3 bases, with 14 bases between the two germline ends. The CDR3 sequence is 14 residues long. CDR1 and CDR2 from the germline V gene are SEHNR and FQNEAQ (reference sequence). CDR3 DNA: TGTGCCAGCAGCCCTCGACAGGGAGGCTACGAGCAGTACTTC. Translation gives CASSPRQGGYEQYF.

Note on this clone: A much larger clone is a single base away; this may be a read error. The identical CDR3 is also encoded by other nucleotide sequences in the sample. The chain is built from TRBV5-6 and TRBJ2-2; D is unresolved. V lost 1 base, J lost 2 bases, and 0 bases lay in between. The CDR3 loop spans 12 amino acids. Germline loops: CDR1 SGHDT, CDR2 YYEEEE. The CDR3 spells CASSLNTGELFF. CDR3 bases: TGTGCCAGCAGCTTGAACACCGGGGAGCTGTTTTTT.

V usage is TRBV5-5 and J usage is TRBJ2-7; D possibly corresponds to TRBD1 (6 bases). The CDR3 is made up of 16 amino acids. The germline gives CDR1 SGHKS, CDR2 YYEKEE (reference sequence). V lost 3 bases and J 9 bases, leaving 25 bases between the germline ends. The CDR3 sequence is CASSYTGTPSYIGQYF. The DNA for the CDR3 is TGTGCCAGCAGCTATACCGGGACACCCAGCTATATTGGGCAGTACTTC.

This chain connects TRBV5-1 to TRBJ2-1; TRBD1 or TRBD2 may be the D gene (5 bases each). Germline CDR1 is SGHRS and CDR2 is YFSETQ. Between the trimmed V and J ends, which lost 0 bases and 8 bases, there was a span of 9 bases. CDR3 length: 13 residues. CDR3 nucleotide sequence: TGCGCCAGCAGCTTGGTTCTGGGGGATGAGCAGTTCTTC. Amino acids: CASSLVLGDEQFF.

The chain couples TRBV6-5 to TRBJ1-1; D gene ambiguous. V was cut by 6 bases and J by 2 bases, with 10 bases left in between. From germline, CDR1 is MNHEY and CDR2 SVGAGI. The CDR3 totals 13 residues. The CDR3 loop reads CASRAQTNTEAFF. The CDR3 DNA sequence: TGTGCCAGCAGGGCCCAGACTAACACTGAAGCTTTCTTT.

The chain employs TRBV2 and TRBJ2-7; possibly TRBD1 for D (6 bases). With 6 bases removed from V and 0 bases from J, the gap between germline ends came to 12 bases. The CDR3 is made up of 14 amino acids. Germline CDR1 reads SNHLY; CDR2 reads FYNNEI. The CDR3 loop reads CASRNYRDSYEQYF. CDR3 coding DNA: TGTGCCAGCAGGAATTACAGGGACTCCTACGAGCAGTACTTC.

V is TRBV5-6 and J is TRBJ2-1; a weak D match, TRBD1 (5 bases). V lost 0 bases to trimming and J lost 16 bases, with 11 bases between them. This CDR3 spans 11 amino acids. Germline CDR1 SGHDT, CDR2 YYEEEE. The CDR3 sequence: CASSLGDRGFF. CDR3 in DNA: TGTGCCAGCAGCTTGGGAGACAGAGGATTCTTC.

The chain carries TRBV6-5 and TRBJ2-1, with TRBD1 matching 11 bases. The length of the CDR3 is 16 residues. From germline, CDR1 is MNHEY and CDR2 SVGAGI. After removal of 0 bases from V and 10 bases from J, the junction contained 8 bases not matched to a gene. CDR3: CASSYSPGQGVLEQFF. The CDR3, as DNA: TGTGCCAGCAGTTACTCCCCGGGACAGGGGGTATTAGAGCAGTTCTTC.